The rows below give T cell receptor beta chains drawn from one sample of a study of blood T cell repertoires in COVID-19. Sequencing used immunoSEQ multiplex PCR; TCRdb keeps in-frame clones, though not all of them. The table shows hundreds of thousands of clones, with around 82% occurring only once. Sequencing was performed on peripheral blood. The receptors stem from a man aged 80 or over with acute or convalescent COVID-19. Both conserved end residues are part of each CDR3. Each record gives: V gene, J gene, clone size, D gene, CDR3 DNA, CDR3 protein. A D gene is named only where the DNA matches it firmly. Size is stated for part of the rows, as once, few or many counts, or as a class when the clone is expanded.

v_call: TRBV30; j_call: TRBJ1-1; clone_size: -; d_call: TRBD1; cdr3_nt: TGTGCCTGGAGTGTAAACAGGGGAGGCACTGAAGCTTTCTTT; cdr3_aa: CAWSVNRGGTEAFF
v_call: TRBV21-1; j_call: TRBJ2-3; clone_size: -; d_call: -; cdr3_nt: TGTGCCAGCAGCATAACCCCGGGACTTCCCTTCATGGATACGCAGTATTTT; cdr3_aa: CASSITPGLPFMDTQYF
v_call: TRBV27; j_call: TRBJ2-7; clone_size: few; d_call: -; cdr3_nt: TGTGCCAGCAGTTTAACAGGCATCCCCTACGAGCAGTACTTC; cdr3_aa: CASSLTGIPYEQYF
v_call: TRBV19; j_call: TRBJ2-1; clone_size: -; d_call: TRBD2; cdr3_nt: TGTGCCAGTAGGCCAACTAGCGGGAGACCCTACAATGAGCAGTTCTTC; cdr3_aa: CASRPTSGRPYNEQFF
v_call: TRBV5-1; j_call: TRBJ2-1; clone_size: -; d_call: -; cdr3_nt: TGCGCCAGCAGCTTAGGACAGGGAGGGAGGGCCTCCTACAATGAGCAGTTCTTC; cdr3_aa: CASSLGQGGRASYNEQFF
v_call: TRBV2; j_call: TRBJ2-3; clone_size: -; d_call: TRBD2; cdr3_nt: TGTGCCAGCGGACTAGCCCCCGTGGGATTAGATACGCAGTATTTT; cdr3_aa: CASGLAPVGLDTQYF
v_call: TRBV2; j_call: TRBJ2-6; clone_size: -; d_call: -; cdr3_nt: TGTGCCAGCAGCGACACGCGCCCAGGGACTCCGACTGAGTCTGGGGCCAACGTCCTGACTTTC; cdr3_aa: CASSDTRPGTPTESGANVLTF
v_call: TRBV18; j_call: TRBJ1-5; clone_size: -; d_call: -; cdr3_nt: TGTGCCAGCTCACCAACGGCCGGGACACAAAATCAGCCCCAGCATTTT; cdr3_aa: CASSPTAGTQNQPQHF
v_call: TRBV11-1; j_call: TRBJ2-3; clone_size: -; d_call: TRBD2; cdr3_nt: TGTGCCAGCAGGACCGGACTAGGCTGGGTAGATACGCAGTATTTT; cdr3_aa: CASRTGLGWVDTQYF
v_call: TRBV5-1; j_call: TRBJ1-1; clone_size: -; d_call: -; cdr3_nt: TGCGCCAGCAGCAGCCGGACCTCCCAGGGGTTGAACACTGAAGCTTTCTTT; cdr3_aa: CASSSRTSQGLNTEAFF
v_call: TRBV18; j_call: TRBJ2-1; clone_size: -; d_call: -; cdr3_nt: TGTGCCAGCTCACCTGGCCAGGGGGGTTCAAATGAGCAGTTCTTC; cdr3_aa: CASSPGQGGSNEQFF
v_call: TRBV28; j_call: TRBJ1-1; clone_size: few; d_call: TRBD1; cdr3_nt: TGTGCCAGCAGTTCCGACAGGGGAGCTTTCTTT; cdr3_aa: CASSSDRGAFF
v_call: TRBV3-1/TRBV3-2; j_call: TRBJ1-1; clone_size: -; d_call: TRBD1; cdr3_nt: TGTGCCAGCAGCCAAGTCACGACAGGGGGGCACACTGAAGCTTTCTTT; cdr3_aa: CASSQVTTGGHTEAFF
v_call: TRBV6-5; j_call: TRBJ2-7; clone_size: -; d_call: -; cdr3_nt: TGTGCCAGCACGAGGCCTGGAAGCTCCTACGAGCAGTACTTC; cdr3_aa: CASTRPGSSYEQYF
v_call: TRBV4-2; j_call: TRBJ1-2; clone_size: -; d_call: -; cdr3_nt: TGTGCCAGCAGCCAAGACCTGACAGATTTCTATGGCTACACCTTC; cdr3_aa: CASSQDLTDFYGYTF
v_call: TRBV19; j_call: TRBJ1-1; clone_size: few; d_call: TRBD1; cdr3_nt: TGTGCCAGTAGGGAGGGACAGGGGTCGACTGAAGCTTTCTTT; cdr3_aa: CASREGQGSTEAFF
v_call: TRBV5-1; j_call: TRBJ1-5; clone_size: once; d_call: TRBD1; cdr3_nt: TGCGCCAGCAGCCCAGGTGGGACAGCTAATCAGCCCCAGCATTTT; cdr3_aa: CASSPGGTANQPQHF
v_call: TRBV28; j_call: TRBJ1-3; clone_size: -; d_call: -; cdr3_nt: TGTGCCAGCAGTTTCGGGGTCTCATCTGGAAACACCATATATTTT; cdr3_aa: CASSFGVSSGNTIYF
v_call: TRBV6-5; j_call: TRBJ1-1; clone_size: -; d_call: -; cdr3_nt: TGTGCCTCGAGTGGGGGCGAGAACACTGAAGCTTTCTTT; cdr3_aa: CASSGGENTEAFF
v_call: TRBV15; j_call: TRBJ2-1; clone_size: -; d_call: -; cdr3_nt: TGTGCCACCAGCAGAGACAGGGCAGGGAATGAGCAGTTCTTC; cdr3_aa: CATSRDRAGNEQFF
v_call: TRBV28; j_call: TRBJ2-5; clone_size: -; d_call: TRBD2; cdr3_nt: TGTGCCAGCAGTTTGGGACTAGCGGGGGGTGAGACCCAGTACTTC; cdr3_aa: CASSLGLAGGETQYF
v_call: TRBV10-3; j_call: TRBJ2-1; clone_size: -; d_call: -; cdr3_nt: TGTGCCATCAGTGAGTGGGTATCCGGGGAAATAAGTTCCTACAATGAGCAGTTCTTC; cdr3_aa: CAISEWVSGEISSYNEQFF
v_call: TRBV29-1; j_call: TRBJ2-3; clone_size: -; d_call: TRBD2; cdr3_nt: TGCAGCGTTGGTTACGCGGGAGGTCTGGCAGATACGCAGTATTTT; cdr3_aa: CSVGYAGGLADTQYF
v_call: TRBV7-2; j_call: TRBJ1-1; clone_size: many; d_call: TRBD1; cdr3_nt: TGTGCCAGCAGCCCAACAAGGGGGACAGGGGCCTCGAGTGGAGCTTTCTTT; cdr3_aa: CASSPTRGTGASSGAFF
v_call: TRBV29-1; j_call: TRBJ2-7; clone_size: once; d_call: -; cdr3_nt: TGCAGCGTGGCTAGCGTAGTATCCTACGAGCAGTACTTC; cdr3_aa: CSVASVVSYEQYF
v_call: TRBV5-1; j_call: TRBJ1-4; clone_size: -; d_call: -; cdr3_nt: TGCGCCAGCAGCTTGGGACAGCCTAATGAAAAACTGTTTTTT; cdr3_aa: CASSLGQPNEKLFF
v_call: TRBV6-5; j_call: TRBJ1-1; clone_size: -; d_call: -; cdr3_nt: TGTGCCATACATCGTCCAGGGGCACCTGAAGCTTTCTTT; cdr3_aa: CAIHRPGAPEAFF
v_call: TRBV7-8; j_call: TRBJ2-7; clone_size: -; d_call: -; cdr3_nt: TGTGCCAGCAGCTTAGCGAGTGGGGCACCCGGCTCCTACGAGCAGTACTTC; cdr3_aa: CASSLASGAPGSYEQYF
v_call: TRBV18; j_call: TRBJ1-1; clone_size: -; d_call: -; cdr3_nt: TGTGCCAGCTCACCTCGTCTCCCGAGCATGAACACTGAAGCTTTCTTT; cdr3_aa: CASSPRLPSMNTEAFF
v_call: TRBV7-9; j_call: TRBJ2-3; clone_size: -; d_call: -; cdr3_nt: TGTGCCAGCAGCCCGGTAACAGGCCCGGGGGAGGCGCAGTATTTT; cdr3_aa: CASSPVTGPGEAQYF
v_call: TRBV6-1; j_call: TRBJ2-1; clone_size: -; d_call: -; cdr3_nt: TGTGCCAGCAGTGAATTCTACCCCAATGAGCAGTTCTTC; cdr3_aa: CASSEFYPNEQFF
v_call: TRBV28; j_call: TRBJ2-1; clone_size: once; d_call: -; cdr3_nt: TGTGCCAGCAGTTTCCGGAATGAGCAGTTCTTC; cdr3_aa: CASSFRNEQFF